This passage covers 26 T cell receptor beta chains from one sample sequenced in a study of CD8+ T cells in alopecia areata. Treatment of the sample: oral pan-JAK inhibitor, 5-10 mg twice daily. RNA was isolated and reverse transcribed to cDNA, the sequencing template. Sequencing was performed with immunoSEQ multiplex PCR; in TCRdb, only in-frame clones are kept and a portion is missing. The sample holds 120,000 or so clones, roughly 55% seen once. The sequences come from CD4+ T cells sorted from blood, collected at week 4, from a patient treated with tofacitinib. These receptors were taken from a human donor with alopecia areata.

The V call is TRBV30, the J call TRBJ2-2, with D unclear. Germline-derived CDR1 and CDR2 are GTSNPN and SVGIG (reference sequence). CDR3 size: 14 residues. Trimming pared 5 bases from V and 7 bases from J, leaving 17 bases between. As DNA, the CDR3 is TGTGCCTGGGTCTGGGGTGTCAATGGCGGGGAGCTGTTTTTT. As protein: CAWVWGVNGGELFF.

The genes are TRBV9 and TRBJ2-1, with 11 bases fitting TRBD2. The V gene's germline CDR1 is SGDLS and CDR2 YYNGEE. With V trimmed by 4 bases and J by 4 bases, 7 bases remained unmatched. The CDR3 has 16 amino acids. The CDR3 DNA sequence: TGTGCCAGCAGCAAGACTAGCGGGACCCCATACAATGAGCAGTTCTTC. Translating gives CASSKTSGTPYNEQFF. The full variable domain, completed using reference TRBV9 and TRBJ2-1, is DSGVTQTPKHLITATGQRVTLRCSPRSGDLSVYWYQQSLDQGLQFLIQYYNGEERAKGNILERFSAQQFPDLHSELNLSSLELGDSALYFCASSKTSGTPYNEQFFGPGTRLTVL.

The chain couples TRBV7-3 to TRBJ2-5; D gene unclear. The V end was cut by 6 bases, the J end by 1 base, with 15 bases between. Germline V gives CDR1 SGHTA, CDR2 FQGTGA. CDR3 size: 15 residues. The CDR3 protein is CASSLLPTAQETQYF. In DNA, the CDR3 is TGTGCCAGCAGTCTCTTACCCACAGCCCAAGAGACCCAGTACTTC.

The chain employs TRBV9 and TRBJ1-2; no clear D gene. Deletions cut 4 bases from V and 10 bases from J, with 17 bases between. CDR1 is SGDLS, CDR2 YYNGEE, per germline. The CDR3 extends over 13 amino acids. As DNA, the CDR3 is TGTGCCAGCAGCCCCGGGCCCGACGGTCACTACACCTTC. This gives the protein CASSPGPDGHYTF.

The chain carries TRBV9 and TRBJ2-3; 8 positions agree with TRBD2. CDR1 is SGDLS, CDR2 YYNGEE, per germline. V trimming: 2 bases; J trimming: 0 bases; junction bases outside the gene matches: 2. The CDR3 is 15 residues long. The CDR3 DNA sequence: TGTGCCAGCAGCGTCTCTAGCGGGAGCACAGATACGCAGTATTTT. It is translated as CASSVSSGSTDTQYF.

The chain employs TRBV5-1 and TRBJ2-7, with a weak D call TRBD1 (6 bases). The V end was cut by 1 base, the J end by 5 bases, with 13 bases between. Germline V lookup: CDR1 SGHRS, CDR2 YFSETQ. This CDR3 is 14 amino acids long. CDR3 loop: CASSLQGAGDEQYF. CDR3 coding DNA: TGCGCCAGCAGCTTGCAAGGAGCAGGGGACGAGCAGTACTTC.

The genes are TRBV7-2 and TRBJ2-5; D unresolved. The CDR3 covers 14 residues. The V end lost 5 bases, the J end lost 4 bases, and 14 bases lay between the germline ends. Germline loops: CDR1 SGHTA, CDR2 FQGNSA. The CDR3 region has the DNA TGTGCCAGCAGCATAACTCGAGATGGAGAGACCCAGTACTTC. This encodes CASSITRDGETQYF.

The rearrangement links TRBV10-3 to TRBJ1-5; 7 bases align to TRBD1. The germline CDR1 and CDR2 sequences are ENHRY and SYGVKD. The CDR3 consists of 14 residues. V shed 6 bases and J 4 bases; nucleotides not matched to a gene: 6. The CDR3 here is CAISAIRGNQPQHF. The DNA of the CDR3 is TGTGCCATCAGCGCGATCAGGGGGAATCAGCCCCAGCATTTT.

This chain joins TRBV28 and TRBJ2-5; TRBD1 matches 8 bases. Germline assignment: CDR1 MDHEN and CDR2 SYDVKM. V shed 6 bases, J shed 2 bases, and the junction held 2 bases outside the gene matches. The CDR3 is made up of 13 amino acids. The CDR3 here is CASRRQGQETQYF. CDR3 sequence (DNA): TGTGCCAGCAGAAGACAGGGGCAAGAGACCCAGTACTTC.

This sequence joins TRBV28 and TRBJ2-1, with 14 bases lining up with TRBD2. V trimming: 6 bases; J trimming: 5 bases; junction bases outside the gene matches: 3. CDR3 size: 15 residues. CDR1 is MDHEN and CDR2 is SYDVKM in the germline V gene. The CDR3 is CASSRLAGGDNEQFF. Here the CDR3 DNA reads TGTGCCAGCAGCCGACTAGCGGGAGGGGACAATGAGCAGTTCTTC. Combining the CDR3 with reference TRBV28 and TRBJ2-1 gives the whole variable domain DVKVTQSSRYLVKRTGEKVFLECVQDMDHENMFWYRQDPGLGLRLIYFSYDVKMKEKGDIPEGYSVSREKKERFSLILESASTNQTSMYLCASSRLAGGDNEQFFGPGTRLTVL.

The chain recombines TRBV29-1 with TRBJ2-3; the match to TRBD2 covers 9 bases. V shed 7 bases and J 3 bases; nucleotides not matched to a gene: 5. The CDR3 sequence is 13 residues long. Germline-derived CDR1 and CDR2 are SQVTM and ANQGSEA. CDR3 coding DNA: TGCAGCGCCGAGACTAGCGGAACAGATACGCAGTATTTT. Translated: CSAETSGTDTQYF.

V usage is TRBV30 and J usage is TRBJ2-1, with D uncertain. CDR1 is GTSNPN and CDR2 is SVGIG in the germline V gene (reference sequence). V was pared by 4 bases and J by 2 bases, with 9 bases between. The CDR3 spans 13 residues. This CDR3 is CAWTMPAYNEQFF. The CDR3 region has the DNA TGTGCCTGGACTATGCCGGCCTACAATGAGCAGTTCTTC.

In this sample, this clone turned up once. The CDR3, as DNA: TGCGCCAGCAGGTACAGGACAGGGGACAATGAGCAGTTCTTC. It specifies CASRYRTGDNEQFF. V gene TRBV5-1 combines with J gene TRBJ2-1; 9 nucleotides align to TRBD1. The V and J ends lost 5 bases and 5 bases, in that order; junction bases with no gene match: 5. The CDR3 extends over 14 amino acids. The germline gives CDR1 SGHRS, CDR2 YFSETQ.

V usage is TRBV27 and J usage is TRBJ2-2, with 8 nucleotides matching TRBD2. Trimming removed 11 bases from V and 7 bases from J; junction bases left unmatched: 9. This CDR3 comprises 13 residues. CDR1 and CDR2 from the germline V gene are MNHEY and SMNVEV (reference sequence). The CDR3 DNA reads TGTGCCTCCGTAGCGGGACCGGGCGGGGAGCTGTTTTTT. Translating gives CASVAGPGGELFF.

This clone was seen only a few times. The chain couples TRBV30 to TRBJ2-1, with TRBD1 matching over 9 bases. V shed 7 bases, J shed 7 bases, and the junction held 5 bases outside the gene matches. CDR3 length: 12 amino acids. Germline V gene lookup returns CDR1 GTSNPN and CDR2 SVGIG (reference sequence). The CDR3 coding sequence is TGTGCCTTTCGACAGGGGGATAATGAGCAGTTCTTC. Translation: CAFRQGDNEQFF.

This clone was observed a few times. The J gene is TRBJ2-2, the V gene TRBV19; D ambiguous. Looked up from germline, CDR1 is LNHDA and CDR2 is SQIVND (reference sequence). The CDR3 extends over 13 amino acids. The V end lost 7 bases, the J end lost 5 bases, and 11 bases lay between the germline ends. The CDR3 region has the DNA TGTGCCAGTACTGAGGCGCTGACCGGGGAGCTGTTTTTT. It translates to CASTEALTGELFF.

The V call is TRBV11-2, the J call TRBJ2-5, with 7 bases identical to TRBD2. The CDR3 sequence is 15 residues long. V lost 2 bases to trimming and J lost 5 bases; unmatched junction nucleotides: 8. The germline CDR1 and CDR2 sequences are SGHAT and FQNNGV. DNA of the CDR3: TGTGCCAGCAGCTTATCTGCGGGAGATGGGGAGACCCAGTACTTC. This translates into CASSLSAGDGETQYF.

This clone was counted once. The genes are TRBV2 and TRBJ1-2, with D possibly TRBD1 on 5 matching bases. The V gene lost 1 base and the J gene lost 6 bases, with 12 bases spanning the gap. CDR1 and CDR2 (germline): SNHLY, FYNNEI. This CDR3 has 14 residues. CDR3 protein: CASSEVRGGNGYTF. Here the CDR3 DNA reads TGTGCCAGCAGTGAAGTGAGGGGCGGGAATGGCTACACCTTC.

The chain uses TRBV30 and TRBJ1-1; the D gene is possibly TRBD1 (6 bases). V was clipped by 0 bases and J by 1 base, with 6 bases between them. Germline-derived CDR1 and CDR2 are GTSNPN and SVGIG (reference sequence). The CDR3 runs to 13 residues. DNA of the CDR3: TGTGCCTGGAGTGTAGGGGGGAACACTGAAGCTTTCTTT. It is translated as CAWSVGGNTEAFF.

This clone was counted only a few times. The J gene is TRBJ2-1, the V gene TRBV30, with a weak D call TRBD2 (5 bases). This CDR3 contains 13 residues. V was trimmed by 2 bases and J by 5 bases, leaving 10 bases between them. Germline-derived CDR1 and CDR2 are GTSNPN and SVGIG (reference sequence). The CDR3 nucleotides are TGTGCCTGGAGTATCACTAGAGACAATGAGCAGTTCTTC. Its protein product is CAWSITRDNEQFF.

This chain connects TRBV5-5 to TRBJ2-7; 8 bases match TRBD2. This CDR3 is built from 19 residues. V was clipped by 7 bases and J by 0 bases; unmatched bases: 21. Germline assignment: CDR1 SGHKS and CDR2 YYEKEE (reference sequence). The CDR3 DNA sequence: TGTGCCAGCGCCACCCGCCCCGCGGGACTAGTTAAGAGCTCCTACGAGCAGTACTTC. Translation: CASATRPAGLVKSSYEQYF.

The genes are TRBV9 and TRBJ2-5, with 8 bases fitting TRBD2. The CDR3 is made up of 13 amino acids. V was pared by 4 bases and J by 3 bases, with 2 bases of the junction left unmatched. Germline values: CDR1 SGDLS, CDR2 YYNGEE. The CDR3 loop reads CASSTAGEETQYF. The CDR3 DNA reads TGTGCCAGCAGCACAGCGGGGGAAGAGACCCAGTACTTC.

This clone was counted once. The chain has TRBV13 and TRBJ1-1; D uncertain. CDR3 size: 12 residues. Germline V gene lookup returns CDR1 PRHDT and CDR2 FYEKMQ (reference sequence). The V and J ends lost 4 bases and 10 bases respectively, with 13 bases between them. The CDR3 DNA reads as TGTGCCAGCAGCTCCAGCCCTCGTCGAGCTTTCTTT. Translated: CASSSSPRRAFF.

There are a few counts of this clone. The chain is built from TRBV20-1 and TRBJ1-1, with a weak D call TRBD1 (6 bases). The CDR3 is 11 residues long. The germline CDR1 and CDR2 sequences are DFQATT and SNEGSKA (reference sequence). Trimming removed 6 bases at V and 5 bases at J, with 10 bases between. The CDR3 loop is CSANRETEAFF. The CDR3 bases are TGCAGTGCGAACAGGGAAACTGAAGCTTTCTTT.

The V and J genes are TRBV4-3 and TRBJ1-2, with D perhaps TRBD1 (6 bases). Germline loops: CDR1 LGHNA, CDR2 YSLEER. V gave up 0 bases and J gave up 4 bases, with 12 bases separating them. The CDR3 runs 15 residues. The CDR3 is CASSQDWPGAYGYTF. The CDR3 DNA is TGCGCCAGCAGCCAAGATTGGCCAGGGGCCTATGGCTACACCTTC.

The chain joins TRBV10-3 to TRBJ2-5; the match to TRBD2 covers 11 bases. CDR1 and CDR2 (germline): ENHRY, SYGVKD. The junction had 5 bases not matched to a gene; V was cut back by 6 bases and J by 5 bases. The CDR3 spans 14 residues. This chain's CDR3 is CAIRDTSGGETQYF. For the CDR3, the DNA is TGTGCCATCAGGGACACTAGCGGGGGTGAGACCCAGTACTTC.